This T cell receptor (beta chain) was sequenced during a study of cytomegalovirus exposure and HLA in healthy donors. Study background: In a later analysis, it was reported that the 90 to 150 validation repertoires had been produced on the same platform as the 666 repertoires belonging to the first cohort. Study observations and caveats: Reported performance of the classifier showed diagnosis of cytomegalovirus status with high specificity and sensitivity. The listing of roughly 160 TCR beta chains classed them as cytomegalovirus-associated.

Profiled with immunoSEQ multiplex PCR; TCRdb holds only in-frame clones, not every one. The table lists 110,000 or so clones, approximately 86% of them singletons. On this clone itself: Antigen: not known.

This CDR3 comprises 16 residues. V was pared by 6 bases and J by 0 bases, with 8 bases of the junction left unmatched. Germline assignment: CDR1 SGHDT and CDR2 YYEEEE. This chain connects TRBV5-6 to TRBJ2-1; 8 bases line up with TRBD2. Sequenced input: PBMCs. The source is a man between 18 and 35 years old in good health and CMV-seropositive. The DNA of the CDR3 is TGTGCCAGCACTCCTGATGCGGGGGGCTCCTACAATGAGCAGTTCTTC. This gives the protein CASTPDAGGSYNEQFF.